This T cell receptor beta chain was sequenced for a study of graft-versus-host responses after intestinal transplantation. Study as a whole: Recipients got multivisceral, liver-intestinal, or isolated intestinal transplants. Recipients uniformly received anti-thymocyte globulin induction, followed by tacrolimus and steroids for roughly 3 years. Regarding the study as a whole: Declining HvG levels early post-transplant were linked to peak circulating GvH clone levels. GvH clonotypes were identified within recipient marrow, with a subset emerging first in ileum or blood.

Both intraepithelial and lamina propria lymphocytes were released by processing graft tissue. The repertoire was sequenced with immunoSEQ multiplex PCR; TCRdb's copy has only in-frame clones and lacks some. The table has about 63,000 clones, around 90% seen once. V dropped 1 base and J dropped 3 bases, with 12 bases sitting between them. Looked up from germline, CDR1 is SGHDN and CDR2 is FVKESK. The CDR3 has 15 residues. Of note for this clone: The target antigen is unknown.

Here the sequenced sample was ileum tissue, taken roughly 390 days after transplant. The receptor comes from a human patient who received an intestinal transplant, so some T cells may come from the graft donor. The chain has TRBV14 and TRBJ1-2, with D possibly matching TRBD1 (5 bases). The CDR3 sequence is CASSQVKGRDYGYTF. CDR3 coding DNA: TGTGCCAGCAGCCAAGTTAAGGGGAGGGACTATGGCTACACCTTC.